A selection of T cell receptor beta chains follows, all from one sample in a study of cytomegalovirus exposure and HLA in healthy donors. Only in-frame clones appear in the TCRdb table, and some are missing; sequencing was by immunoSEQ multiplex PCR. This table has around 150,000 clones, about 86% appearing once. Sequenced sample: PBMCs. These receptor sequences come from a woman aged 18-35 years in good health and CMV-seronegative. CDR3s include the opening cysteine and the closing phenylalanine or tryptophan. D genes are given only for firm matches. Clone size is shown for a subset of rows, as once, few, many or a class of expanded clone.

CDR3aa: CASSYRQGLGDTQYF; CDR3nt: TGTGCCAGCAGCTATCGGCAGGGCTTGGGAGATACGCAGTATTTT; v_gene: TRBV7-9; j_gene: TRBJ2-3; abundance: -; d_gene: -
CDR3aa: CASTPVGSGYGYTF; CDR3nt: TGTGCCAGTACCCCGGTGGGTTCAGGCTATGGCTACACCTTC; v_gene: TRBV28; j_gene: TRBJ1-2; abundance: -; d_gene: -
CDR3aa: CASSPPNGGNEQFF; CDR3nt: TGCGCCAGCAGCCCACCAAATGGGGGGAATGAGCAGTTCTTC; v_gene: TRBV4-1; j_gene: TRBJ2-1; abundance: -; d_gene: -
CDR3aa: CASSPGGPTNYGYTF; CDR3nt: TGTGCCAGCAGTCCCGGGGGGCCCACTAACTATGGCTACACCTTC; v_gene: TRBV9; j_gene: TRBJ1-2; abundance: -; d_gene: -
CDR3aa: CASSSQGTGNEKLFF; CDR3nt: TGCGCCAGCAGCTCGCAGGGGACGGGGAATGAAAAACTGTTTTTT; v_gene: TRBV5-1; j_gene: TRBJ1-4; abundance: few; d_gene: -
CDR3aa: CASSLAQENTEAFF; CDR3nt: TGTGCCAGCAGCTTAGCACAGGAGAACACTGAAGCTTTCTTT; v_gene: TRBV7-9; j_gene: TRBJ1-1; abundance: -; d_gene: -
CDR3aa: CASSPTPVTNEQFF; CDR3nt: TGCGCCAGCAGCCCAACCCCCGTAACAAATGAGCAGTTCTTC; v_gene: TRBV5-1; j_gene: TRBJ2-1; abundance: -; d_gene: -
CDR3aa: CASSIWAGGPSYEQYF; CDR3nt: TGTGCCAGTAGTATATGGGCAGGGGGGCCCTCCTACGAGCAGTACTTC; v_gene: TRBV19; j_gene: TRBJ2-7; abundance: once; d_gene: -
CDR3aa: CAGLRLGYGYTF; CDR3nt: TGTGCCGGACTTCGACTGGGCTATGGCTACACCTTC; v_gene: TRBV19; j_gene: TRBJ1-2; abundance: -; d_gene: -
CDR3aa: CASSLGATEQFF; CDR3nt: TGTGCCAGCAGTTTGGGGGCGACCGAGCAGTTCTTC; v_gene: TRBV28; j_gene: TRBJ2-1; abundance: -; d_gene: -
CDR3aa: CASSGQGPTEAFF; CDR3nt: TGTGCCAGCAGTGGGCAGGGGCCCACTGAAGCTTTCTTT; v_gene: TRBV6-1; j_gene: TRBJ1-1; abundance: -; d_gene: -
CDR3aa: CAIWDRGNGYTF; CDR3nt: TGTGCCATCTGGGACAGGGGCAATGGCTACACCTTC; v_gene: TRBV19; j_gene: TRBJ1-2; abundance: -; d_gene: TRBD1
CDR3aa: CASSLTHPGEQFF; CDR3nt: TGTGCCAGCAGCTTAACGCACCCGGGTGAGCAGTTCTTC; v_gene: TRBV7-3; j_gene: TRBJ2-1; abundance: -; d_gene: -
CDR3aa: CASRPGHSRNEQFF; CDR3nt: TGTGCTAGCAGGCCGGGACACTCACGTAATGAGCAGTTCTTC; v_gene: TRBV6-5; j_gene: TRBJ2-1; abundance: -; d_gene: -
CDR3aa: CASSSRQGGVTEAFF; CDR3nt: TGTGCCAGTAGTAGCAGACAGGGGGGGGTCACTGAAGCTTTCTTT; v_gene: TRBV19; j_gene: TRBJ1-1; abundance: once; d_gene: TRBD1
CDR3aa: CASSPRQGGGETQYF; CDR3nt: TGTGCCAGCTCACCACGACAGGGAGGCGGCGAGACCCAGTACTTC; v_gene: TRBV18; j_gene: TRBJ2-5; abundance: once; d_gene: -
CDR3aa: CASSLVPRGGSGTQYF; CDR3nt: TGTGCCAGCAGCTTAGTACCTAGGGGGGGTTCAGGGACCCAGTACTTC; v_gene: TRBV7-2; j_gene: TRBJ2-5; abundance: -; d_gene: -
CDR3aa: CRPDGDYGYTF; CDR3nt: TGCAGGCCAGACGGGGACTATGGCTACACCTTC; v_gene: TRBV20-1; j_gene: TRBJ1-2; abundance: -; d_gene: -
CDR3aa: CATSALAGGGETQYF; CDR3nt: TGCGCGACATCTGCCCTAGCGGGGGGTGGAGAGACCCAGTACTTC; v_gene: TRBV5-1; j_gene: TRBJ2-5; abundance: -; d_gene: TRBD2
CDR3aa: CASSFRWQGNTEAFF; CDR3nt: TGTGCCAGCAGCTTCCGGTGGCAGGGAAACACTGAAGCTTTCTTT; v_gene: TRBV5-6; j_gene: TRBJ1-1; abundance: few; d_gene: -
CDR3aa: CASSFFYGYLEQYF; CDR3nt: TGTGCCAGCAGCTTCTTTTACGGTTACCTCGAGCAGTACTTC; v_gene: TRBV5-8; j_gene: TRBJ2-7; abundance: -; d_gene: -
CDR3aa: CASSLWHRGSYEQYF; CDR3nt: TGTGCCAGCAGTTTATGGCATAGGGGTTCCTACGAGCAGTACTTC; v_gene: TRBV27; j_gene: TRBJ2-7; abundance: -; d_gene: -
CDR3aa: CASSEYIGEKLFF; CDR3nt: TGTGCCAGCAGTGAATACATCGGGGAAAAACTGTTTTTT; v_gene: TRBV25-1; j_gene: TRBJ1-4; abundance: few; d_gene: -
CDR3aa: CASSLDRAQYF; CDR3nt: TGTGCCAGCAGCTTAGATAGAGCGCAGTATTTT; v_gene: TRBV7-2; j_gene: TRBJ2-3; abundance: -; d_gene: -
CDR3aa: CASSVDGVGYTF; CDR3nt: TGTGCCAGCAGCGTAGACGGGGTTGGCTACACCTTC; v_gene: TRBV9; j_gene: TRBJ1-2; abundance: -; d_gene: -
CDR3aa: CASSLGGRQHF; CDR3nt: TGTGCCAGCAGCTTGGGGGGACGCCAGCATTTT; v_gene: TRBV21-1; j_gene: TRBJ1-5; abundance: -; d_gene: -
CDR3aa: CASSQLHGGVNNEQFF; CDR3nt: TGTGCCAGCAGCCAACTTCACGGGGGGGTCAACAATGAGCAGTTCTTC; v_gene: TRBV4-2; j_gene: TRBJ2-1; abundance: -; d_gene: TRBD2
CDR3aa: CASSLDRGSTDTQYF; CDR3nt: TGTGCCAGCAGTTTGGACAGGGGCAGCACAGATACGCAGTATTTT; v_gene: TRBV2; j_gene: TRBJ2-3; abundance: -; d_gene: TRBD1
CDR3aa: CASRGQGQETQYF; CDR3nt: TGTGCCAGCAGGGGACAGGGCCAAGAGACCCAGTACTTC; v_gene: TRBV27; j_gene: TRBJ2-5; abundance: -; d_gene: TRBD1
CDR3aa: CASRQLTPFREKLFF; CDR3nt: TGTGCCAGCCGACAGCTTACCCCTTTTCGGGAAAAACTGTTTTTT; v_gene: TRBV6-5; j_gene: TRBJ1-4; abundance: few; d_gene: -
CDR3aa: CASQKPGHLATNEKLFF; CDR3nt: TGTGCCAGCCAGAAACCGGGACACCTAGCAACTAATGAAAAACTGTTTTTT; v_gene: TRBV19; j_gene: TRBJ1-4; abundance: once; d_gene: -
CDR3aa: CASSGRGYLSGNTIYF; CDR3nt: TGTGCCAGCAGCGGCCGGGGATACCTCTCTGGAAACACCATATATTTT; v_gene: TRBV5-6; j_gene: TRBJ1-3; abundance: few; d_gene: -
CDR3aa: CASSKGANYGYTF; CDR3nt: TGCGCCAGCAGCAAGGGAGCTAACTATGGCTACACCTTC; v_gene: TRBV10-1; j_gene: TRBJ1-2; abundance: -; d_gene: -
CDR3aa: CSVEEVSSYEQYF; CDR3nt: TGCAGCGTTGAAGAGGTTAGCTCCTACGAGCAGTACTTC; v_gene: TRBV29-1; j_gene: TRBJ2-7; abundance: -; d_gene: -
CDR3aa: CAWRRGSQDTQYF; CDR3nt: TGTGCCTGGAGGCGCGGGAGTCAAGATACGCAGTATTTT; v_gene: TRBV30; j_gene: TRBJ2-3; abundance: -; d_gene: TRBD2
CDR3aa: CASSYSGTENYGYTF; CDR3nt: TGTGCCAGCAGTTACTCCGGGACAGAGAACTATGGCTACACCTTC; v_gene: TRBV6-5; j_gene: TRBJ1-2; abundance: -; d_gene: TRBD1
CDR3aa: CASSSRQWGGTEAFF; CDR3nt: TGTGCCAGCAGCTCCCGACAGTGGGGGGGGACTGAAGCTTTCTTT; v_gene: TRBV21-1; j_gene: TRBJ1-1; abundance: -; d_gene: -
CDR3aa: CASSLAYQETQYF; CDR3nt: TGTGCCAGCAGTTTAGCGTACCAAGAGACCCAGTACTTC; v_gene: TRBV27; j_gene: TRBJ2-5; abundance: -; d_gene: -
CDR3aa: CASSQDYLAANTDTQYF; CDR3nt: TGCGCCAGCAGCCAAGACTATCTAGCGGCAAACACAGATACGCAGTATTTT; v_gene: TRBV4-1; j_gene: TRBJ2-3; abundance: -; d_gene: TRBD2